This is a list of T cell receptor beta chains from one sample in a study of siplizumab effects on memory and regulatory T cells. TCRdb's table, derived via immunoSEQ multiplex PCR, lists solely in-frame clones and lacks some. This table has about 100,000 clones, over 90% appearing once. The sample was non-Treg CD4+ T cells sorted from blood. These receptors were taken from a human donor in good health. CDR3s include the opening cysteine and the closing phenylalanine or tryptophan. Fields, in order: D gene, V gene, J gene, clone size, CDR3 DNA, CDR3 protein. The D gene is left open where the match is weak. Not every row has a clone size; where given, it reads once, few, many or a size class.

d_gene: -; v_gene: TRBV5-1; j_gene: TRBJ2-1; abundance: -; CDR3nt: TGCGCCAGCAGCTTGGTTAGACGGGGAGTGAGGAATGAGCAGTTCTTC; CDR3aa: CASSLVRRGVRNEQFF
d_gene: -; v_gene: TRBV29-1; j_gene: TRBJ1-1; abundance: -; CDR3nt: TGCAGCGTTCGAACCTTAAACCTTAGGGACACTGAAGCTTTCTTT; CDR3aa: CSVRTLNLRDTEAFF
d_gene: -; v_gene: TRBV6-6; j_gene: TRBJ2-7; abundance: -; CDR3nt: TGTGCCAGCAGTCCAGCCTTGAGAGGGAGGCTCGACGAGCAGTACTTC; CDR3aa: CASSPALRGRLDEQYF
d_gene: -; v_gene: TRBV27; j_gene: TRBJ2-7; abundance: -; CDR3nt: TGTGCCAGCAGTTTAGCGGGCTCCTCCTACGAGCAGTACTTC; CDR3aa: CASSLAGSSYEQYF
d_gene: -; v_gene: TRBV28; j_gene: TRBJ1-2; abundance: -; CDR3nt: TGTGCCAGCAGCCGAAACCGGGACGCAGGTAGGTATGGCTACACCTTC; CDR3aa: CASSRNRDAGRYGYTF
d_gene: TRBD2; v_gene: TRBV13; j_gene: TRBJ2-7; abundance: -; CDR3nt: TGTGCCAGCAGCCTGTGGGCGGGAGGGCCGAGGGAGCAGTACTTC; CDR3aa: CASSLWAGGPREQYF
d_gene: TRBD2; v_gene: TRBV19; j_gene: TRBJ2-5; abundance: -; CDR3nt: TGTGCCAGTAGACTGACTAGCGGGGGCCAAGAGACTCAGTACTTC; CDR3aa: CASRLTSGGQETQYF
d_gene: -; v_gene: TRBV10-3; j_gene: TRBJ2-1; abundance: -; CDR3nt: TGTGCCATCAGGGATCCCCGACTGGACGGCAATGAGCAGTTCTTC; CDR3aa: CAIRDPRLDGNEQFF
d_gene: -; v_gene: TRBV6-5; j_gene: TRBJ1-4; abundance: -; CDR3nt: TGTGCCAGCAGGACAATGACAGGCGAAAAACTGTTTTTT; CDR3aa: CASRTMTGEKLFF
d_gene: TRBD1; v_gene: TRBV4-1; j_gene: TRBJ2-3; abundance: -; CDR3nt: TGCGCCAGCAGCCGACAGGGGGTTGGCACAGATACGCAGTATTTT; CDR3aa: CASSRQGVGTDTQYF
d_gene: -; v_gene: TRBV6-5; j_gene: TRBJ2-3; abundance: -; CDR3nt: TGTGCCAGCAGTTATGTCCTGGAAACAGATACGCAGTATTTT; CDR3aa: CASSYVLETDTQYF
d_gene: -; v_gene: TRBV14; j_gene: TRBJ1-1; abundance: -; CDR3nt: TGTGCCAGCAGCCAAGGGGCTGGGGGGGGGAACACTGAAGCTTTCTTT; CDR3aa: CASSQGAGGGNTEAFF
d_gene: -; v_gene: TRBV6-5; j_gene: TRBJ2-5; abundance: -; CDR3nt: TGTGCCAGCAGTTATTCGAGGGCCGGAGAGACCCAGTACTTC; CDR3aa: CASSYSRAGETQYF
d_gene: -; v_gene: TRBV7-8; j_gene: TRBJ2-1; abundance: -; CDR3nt: TGTGCTACGAGTCGGGCCTCCTACAATGAGCAGTTCTTC; CDR3aa: CATSRASYNEQFF
d_gene: -; v_gene: TRBV6-6; j_gene: TRBJ1-2; abundance: -; CDR3nt: TGTGCCAGCAGTCCCAACTTCGGTAGCTACACCTTC; CDR3aa: CASSPNFGSYTF
d_gene: TRBD1; v_gene: TRBV28; j_gene: TRBJ1-3; abundance: -; CDR3nt: TGTGCCAGCAGGGGACAGGCCGTGAGCTCTGGAAACACCATATATTTT; CDR3aa: CASRGQAVSSGNTIYF
d_gene: TRBD2; v_gene: TRBV10-1; j_gene: TRBJ2-7; abundance: -; CDR3nt: TGCGCCAGCAGTCCTAGCGGTCCTCCCTACGAGCAGTACTTC; CDR3aa: CASSPSGPPYEQYF
d_gene: -; v_gene: TRBV7-3; j_gene: TRBJ2-5; abundance: -; CDR3nt: TGTGCCAGCAGCTTATCCTCGGGGCAGACGCAAGAGACCCAGTACTTC; CDR3aa: CASSLSSGQTQETQYF
d_gene: -; v_gene: TRBV5-5; j_gene: TRBJ1-3; abundance: -; CDR3nt: TGTGCCAGCAGCGGAACAGGGTTCGGAAACACCATATATTTT; CDR3aa: CASSGTGFGNTIYF
d_gene: TRBD2; v_gene: TRBV6-1; j_gene: TRBJ2-5; abundance: -; CDR3nt: TGTGCCAGCAGTGGGACCGGGAGGGCGAAGACCCAGTACTTC; CDR3aa: CASSGTGRAKTQYF
d_gene: TRBD1; v_gene: TRBV27; j_gene: TRBJ2-6; abundance: -; CDR3nt: TGTGCCAGCAGCCTACTACCAATACGGGACAGAGGCTCTGGGGCCAACGTCCTGACTTTC; CDR3aa: CASSLLPIRDRGSGANVLTF
d_gene: TRBD1; v_gene: TRBV19; j_gene: TRBJ1-6; abundance: -; CDR3nt: TGTGCCAGTAGTAGGGACAGCCAGGGGAATTCACCCCTCCACTTT; CDR3aa: CASSRDSQGNSPLHF
d_gene: TRBD1; v_gene: TRBV5-4; j_gene: TRBJ1-2; abundance: once; CDR3nt: TGTGCCAGCAGCGAAAAGACAGGGTTCTATGGCTACACCTTC; CDR3aa: CASSEKTGFYGYTF
d_gene: TRBD1; v_gene: TRBV6-1; j_gene: TRBJ1-2; abundance: few; CDR3nt: TGTGCCAGCCGGAGCCTACAGGGGGCAGGGGGCTACACCTTC; CDR3aa: CASRSLQGAGGYTF
d_gene: TRBD1; v_gene: TRBV5-8; j_gene: TRBJ1-5; abundance: -; CDR3nt: TGTGCCAGCAGCTTGGAAGGACAGGCCCTCTATCAGCCCCAGCATTTT; CDR3aa: CASSLEGQALYQPQHF
d_gene: -; v_gene: TRBV2; j_gene: TRBJ2-5; abundance: -; CDR3nt: TGTGCCAGCAGCTGGGGACCTCAAGAGACCCAGTACTTC; CDR3aa: CASSWGPQETQYF
d_gene: -; v_gene: TRBV6-1; j_gene: TRBJ2-6; abundance: -; CDR3nt: TGTGCCAGCAGTGAAGTTCAGGGGTCAGCTGGGGCCAACGTCCTGACTTTC; CDR3aa: CASSEVQGSAGANVLTF
d_gene: -; v_gene: TRBV6-6; j_gene: TRBJ1-1; abundance: few; CDR3nt: TGTGCCAGCAAGGGGAACACTGAAGCTTTCTTT; CDR3aa: CASKGNTEAFF
d_gene: TRBD1; v_gene: TRBV6-7; j_gene: TRBJ2-5; abundance: -; CDR3nt: TGTGCCAGCAGTGAACAGGGGTCAGTGGAGACCCAGTACTTC; CDR3aa: CASSEQGSVETQYF
d_gene: -; v_gene: TRBV9; j_gene: TRBJ1-3; abundance: -; CDR3nt: TGTGCCAGCAGCGCCTTGCCGGACTCTGGAAACACCATATATTTT; CDR3aa: CASSALPDSGNTIYF
d_gene: TRBD2; v_gene: TRBV5-1; j_gene: TRBJ2-3; abundance: once; CDR3nt: TGCGCCAGCAGTCCTAGCGGGAGGGCCGGTACGCAGTATTTT; CDR3aa: CASSPSGRAGTQYF
d_gene: -; v_gene: TRBV29-1; j_gene: TRBJ2-7; abundance: -; CDR3nt: TGCAGCGTTTCCGCCAGGGGGGACTTTCTCTCCTACGAGCAGTACTTC; CDR3aa: CSVSARGDFLSYEQYF
d_gene: -; v_gene: TRBV27; j_gene: TRBJ2-1; abundance: -; CDR3nt: TGTGCCAGCAGCCAACAGGGATCTGAGCAGTTCTTC; CDR3aa: CASSQQGSEQFF
d_gene: TRBD2; v_gene: TRBV9; j_gene: TRBJ2-7; abundance: -; CDR3nt: TGTGCCAGCAGCATGGGGACTAGCGACTACGAGCAGTACTTC; CDR3aa: CASSMGTSDYEQYF
d_gene: -; v_gene: TRBV7-6; j_gene: TRBJ2-1; abundance: -; CDR3nt: TGTGCCAGCAGCCGATTGGGGAATGAGCAGTTCTTC; CDR3aa: CASSRLGNEQFF
d_gene: -; v_gene: TRBV5-4; j_gene: TRBJ2-1; abundance: -; CDR3nt: TGTGCCAGCAGCCCCCGTAAGGGAACGGAGCAGTTCTTC; CDR3aa: CASSPRKGTEQFF
d_gene: -; v_gene: TRBV11-2; j_gene: TRBJ2-2; abundance: -; CDR3nt: TGTGCCAGCAGCTTAGTGAACTCGAACACCGGGGAGCTGTTTTTT; CDR3aa: CASSLVNSNTGELFF
d_gene: -; v_gene: TRBV6-5; j_gene: TRBJ2-7; abundance: -; CDR3nt: TGTGCCAGCACACGGGCAGCTACCTACGAGCAGTACTTC; CDR3aa: CASTRAATYEQYF
d_gene: TRBD2; v_gene: TRBV27; j_gene: TRBJ2-1; abundance: -; CDR3nt: TGTGCCAGCAGTTGGACTAGCGGGAACTACAATGAGCAGTTCTTC; CDR3aa: CASSWTSGNYNEQFF
d_gene: -; v_gene: TRBV25-1; j_gene: TRBJ2-7; abundance: -; CDR3nt: TGTGCCAGCAGTGAATCTTCCTACGAGCAGTACTTC; CDR3aa: CASSESSYEQYF
d_gene: -; v_gene: TRBV5-6; j_gene: TRBJ1-5; abundance: once; CDR3nt: TGTGCCAGCAGTTTAACAGGTGGCGATCAGCCCCAGCATTTT; CDR3aa: CASSLTGGDQPQHF